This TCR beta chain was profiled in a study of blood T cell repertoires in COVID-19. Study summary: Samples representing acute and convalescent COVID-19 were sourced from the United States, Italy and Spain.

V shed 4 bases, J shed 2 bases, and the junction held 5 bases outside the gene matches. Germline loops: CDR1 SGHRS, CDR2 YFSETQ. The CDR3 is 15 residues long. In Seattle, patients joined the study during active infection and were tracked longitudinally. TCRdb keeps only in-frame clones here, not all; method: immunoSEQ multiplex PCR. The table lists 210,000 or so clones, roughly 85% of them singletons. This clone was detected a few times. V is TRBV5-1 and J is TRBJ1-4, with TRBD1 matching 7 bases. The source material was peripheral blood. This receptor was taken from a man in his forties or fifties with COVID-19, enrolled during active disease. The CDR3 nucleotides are TGCGCCAGCAGCGAGACAGGGAAGACTAATGAAAAACTGTTTTTT. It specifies CASSETGKTNEKLFF. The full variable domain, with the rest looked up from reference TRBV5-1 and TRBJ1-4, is KAGVTQTPRYLIKTRGQQVTLSCSPISGHRSVSWYQQTPGQGLQFLFEYFSETQRNKGNFPGRFSGRQFSNSRSEMNVSTLELGDSALYLCASSETGKTNEKLFFGSGTQLSVL.